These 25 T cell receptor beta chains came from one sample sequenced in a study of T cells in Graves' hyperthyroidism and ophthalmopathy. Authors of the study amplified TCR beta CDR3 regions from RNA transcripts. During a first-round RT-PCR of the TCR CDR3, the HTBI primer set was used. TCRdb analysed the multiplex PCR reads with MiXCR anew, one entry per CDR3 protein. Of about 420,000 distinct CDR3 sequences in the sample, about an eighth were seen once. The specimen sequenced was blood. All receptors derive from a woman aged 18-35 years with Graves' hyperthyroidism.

In DNA form, the CDR3 reads TGTGCCAGCAGTACACTAGCGGGAAGTTATTTAGAGCAGTACTTC. Translation: CASSTLAGSYLEQYF. The J gene is TRBJ2-7, the V gene TRBV28; 10 nucleotides match TRBD2. Per the germline V gene, CDR1 is MDHEN and CDR2 is SYDVKM. The CDR3 is made up of 15 amino acids. V lost 5 bases and J lost 7; bases outside the gene matches: 11.

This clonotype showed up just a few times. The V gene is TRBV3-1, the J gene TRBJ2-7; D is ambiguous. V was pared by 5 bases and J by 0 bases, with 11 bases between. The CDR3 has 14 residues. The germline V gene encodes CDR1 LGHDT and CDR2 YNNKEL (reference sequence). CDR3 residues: CASSTHPTSYEQYF. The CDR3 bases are TGTGCCAGCAGCACGCACCCAACCTCCTACGAGCAGTACTTC.

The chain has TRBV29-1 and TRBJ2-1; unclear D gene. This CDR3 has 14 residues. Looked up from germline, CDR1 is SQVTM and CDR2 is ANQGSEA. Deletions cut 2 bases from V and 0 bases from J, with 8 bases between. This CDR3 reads CSVEPPDSYNEQFF. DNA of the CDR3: TGCAGCGTTGAACCACCGGACTCCTACAATGAGCAGTTCTTC.

The CDR3 bases are TGTGCCAGTAGTATAGATGGCAGCAAATACGAGCAGTACTTC. It yields the protein CASSIDGSKYEQYF. The chain employs TRBV19 and TRBJ2-7; D is unresolved. Germline lookup yields CDR1 LNHDA and CDR2 SQIVND (reference sequence). This CDR3 has 14 amino acids. The germline V and J ends were trimmed by 0 bases and 4 bases, with 10 bases remaining between them.

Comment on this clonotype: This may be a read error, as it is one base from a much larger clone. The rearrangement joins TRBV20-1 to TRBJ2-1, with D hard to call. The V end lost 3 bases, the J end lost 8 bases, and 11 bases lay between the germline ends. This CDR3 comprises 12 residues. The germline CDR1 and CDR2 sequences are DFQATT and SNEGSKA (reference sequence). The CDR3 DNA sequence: TGCAGTGCTAGTTTCGCCGCGGATGAGCAGTTCTTC. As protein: CSASFAADEQFF.

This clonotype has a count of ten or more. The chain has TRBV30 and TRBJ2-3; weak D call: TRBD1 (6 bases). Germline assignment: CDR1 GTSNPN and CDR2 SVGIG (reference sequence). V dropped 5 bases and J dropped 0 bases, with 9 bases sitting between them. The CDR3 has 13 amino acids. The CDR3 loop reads CAWGQPSTDTQYF. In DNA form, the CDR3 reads TGTGCCTGGGGACAGCCTAGCACAGATACGCAGTATTTT. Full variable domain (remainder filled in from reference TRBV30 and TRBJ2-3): SQTIHQWPATLVQPVGSPLSLECTVEGTSNPNLYWYRQAAGRGLQLLFYSVGIGQISSEVPQNLSASRPQDRQFILSSKKLLLSDSGFYLCAWGQPSTDTQYFGPGTRLTVL.

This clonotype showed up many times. CDR3: CASRKQGSYEQYF. CDR3 in DNA: TGTGCCAGCAGGAAACAGGGCTCCTACGAGCAGTACTTC. The rearrangement joins TRBV27 to TRBJ2-7; D is possibly TRBD1 (6 bases). Trimming removed 6 bases at V and 0 bases at J, with 9 bases between. This CDR3 has 13 amino acids. Looked up from germline, CDR1 is MNHEY and CDR2 is SMNVEV (reference sequence).

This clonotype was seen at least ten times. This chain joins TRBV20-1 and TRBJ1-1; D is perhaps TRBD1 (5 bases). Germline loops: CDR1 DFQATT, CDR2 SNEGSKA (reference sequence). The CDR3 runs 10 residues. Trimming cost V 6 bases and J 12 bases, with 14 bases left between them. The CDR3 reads CSATDIGTFF. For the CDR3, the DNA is TGCAGTGCGACAGACATCGGAACTTTCTTT.

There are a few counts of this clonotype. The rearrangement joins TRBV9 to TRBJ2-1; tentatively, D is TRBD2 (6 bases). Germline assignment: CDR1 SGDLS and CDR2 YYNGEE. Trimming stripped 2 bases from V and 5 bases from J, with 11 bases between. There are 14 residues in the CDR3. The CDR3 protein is CASSVETRDNEQFF. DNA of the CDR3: TGTGCCAGCAGCGTGGAGACTAGGGACAATGAGCAGTTCTTC.

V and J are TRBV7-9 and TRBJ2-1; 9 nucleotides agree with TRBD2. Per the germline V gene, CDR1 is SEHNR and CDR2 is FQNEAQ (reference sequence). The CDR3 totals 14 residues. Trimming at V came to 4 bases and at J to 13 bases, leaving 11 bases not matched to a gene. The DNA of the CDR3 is TGTGCCAGCAGCTCACCCGTTAGCGGGAGATCTCAGTTCTTC. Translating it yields CASSSPVSGRSQFF.

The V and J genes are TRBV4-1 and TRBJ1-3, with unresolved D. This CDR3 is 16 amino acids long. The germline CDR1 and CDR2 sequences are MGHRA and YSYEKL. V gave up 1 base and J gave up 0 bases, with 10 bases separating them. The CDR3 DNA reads TGCGCCAGCAGCCAAGGCGACGGATTCTCTGGAAACACCATATATTTT. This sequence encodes CASSQGDGFSGNTIYF.

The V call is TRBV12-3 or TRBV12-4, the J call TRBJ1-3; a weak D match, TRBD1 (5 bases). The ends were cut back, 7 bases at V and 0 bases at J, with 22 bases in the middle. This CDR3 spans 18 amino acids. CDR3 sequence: CASTRRGGSPSSGNTIYF. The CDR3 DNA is TGTGCCAGCACCAGAAGGGGAGGCAGCCCCAGCTCTGGAAACACCATATATTTT.

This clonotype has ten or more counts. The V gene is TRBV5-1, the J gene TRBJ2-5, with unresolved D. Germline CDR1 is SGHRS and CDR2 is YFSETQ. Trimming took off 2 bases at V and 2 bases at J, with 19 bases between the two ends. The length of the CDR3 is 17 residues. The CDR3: CASSFNLARPEQETQYF. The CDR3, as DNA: TGCGCCAGCAGCTTTAACTTGGCTCGTCCTGAGCAAGAGACCCAGTACTTC.

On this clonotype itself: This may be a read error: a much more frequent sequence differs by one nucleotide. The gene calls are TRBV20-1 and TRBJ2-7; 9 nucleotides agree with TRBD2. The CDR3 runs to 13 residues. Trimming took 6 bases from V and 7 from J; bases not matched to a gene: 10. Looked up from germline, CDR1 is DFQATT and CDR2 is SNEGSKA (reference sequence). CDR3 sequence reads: CSAEREAVGEQYF. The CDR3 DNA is TGCAGTGCGGAGCGGGAGGCCGTGGGTGAGCAGTACTTC.

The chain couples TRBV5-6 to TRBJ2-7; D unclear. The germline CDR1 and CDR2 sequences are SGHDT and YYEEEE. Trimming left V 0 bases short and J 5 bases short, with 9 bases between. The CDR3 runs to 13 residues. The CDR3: CASSLAVEHEQYF. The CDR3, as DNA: TGTGCCAGCAGCTTGGCGGTAGAACACGAGCAGTACTTC.

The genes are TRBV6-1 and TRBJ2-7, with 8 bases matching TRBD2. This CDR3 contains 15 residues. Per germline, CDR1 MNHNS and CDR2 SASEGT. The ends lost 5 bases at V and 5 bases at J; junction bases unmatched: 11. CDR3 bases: TGTGCCAGCAGTCCCTCTGGCGGGAGGAACCACGAGCAGTACTTC. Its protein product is CASSPSGGRNHEQYF.

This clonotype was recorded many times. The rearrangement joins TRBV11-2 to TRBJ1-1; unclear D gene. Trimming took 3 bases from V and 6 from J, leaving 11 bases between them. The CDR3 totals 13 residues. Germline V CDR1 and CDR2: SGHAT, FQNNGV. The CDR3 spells CASSFGTYPEAFF. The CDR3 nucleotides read TGTGCCAGCAGCTTCGGCACATACCCTGAAGCTTTCTTT.

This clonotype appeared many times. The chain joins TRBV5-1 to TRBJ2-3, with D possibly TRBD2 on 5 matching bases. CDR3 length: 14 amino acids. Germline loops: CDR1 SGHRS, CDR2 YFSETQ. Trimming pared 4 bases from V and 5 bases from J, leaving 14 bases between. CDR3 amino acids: CASSHPGEGDTQYF. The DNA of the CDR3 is TGCGCCAGCAGCCACCCCGGCGAGGGAGATACGCAGTATTTT.

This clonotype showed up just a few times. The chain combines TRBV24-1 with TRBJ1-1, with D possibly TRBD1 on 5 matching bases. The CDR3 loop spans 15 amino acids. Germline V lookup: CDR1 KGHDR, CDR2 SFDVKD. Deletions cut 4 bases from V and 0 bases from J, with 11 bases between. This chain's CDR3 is CATSDSGTLNTEAFF. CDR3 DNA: TGTGCCACCAGTGACTCTGGGACTCTGAACACTGAAGCTTTCTTT.

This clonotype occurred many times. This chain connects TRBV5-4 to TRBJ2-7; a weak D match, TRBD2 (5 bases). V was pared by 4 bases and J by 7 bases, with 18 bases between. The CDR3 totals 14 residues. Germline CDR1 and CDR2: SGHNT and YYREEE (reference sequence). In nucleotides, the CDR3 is TGTGCCAGCAGCCCCGGCGGGTCTGTGGGGGAGCAGTACTTC. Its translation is CASSPGGSVGEQYF.

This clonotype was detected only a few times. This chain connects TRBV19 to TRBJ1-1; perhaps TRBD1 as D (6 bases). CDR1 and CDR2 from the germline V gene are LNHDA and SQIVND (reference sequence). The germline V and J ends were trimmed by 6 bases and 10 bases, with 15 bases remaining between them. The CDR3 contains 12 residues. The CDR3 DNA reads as TGTGCCAGTAGAGGGGCGACAGGCGGAGCTTTCTTT. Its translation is CASRGATGGAFF.

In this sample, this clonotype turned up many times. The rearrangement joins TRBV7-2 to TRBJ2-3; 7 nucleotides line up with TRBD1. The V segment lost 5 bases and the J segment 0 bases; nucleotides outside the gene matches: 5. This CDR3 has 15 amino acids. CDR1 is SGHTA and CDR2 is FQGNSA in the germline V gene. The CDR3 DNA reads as TGTGCCAGCAGCCCACAGGGGACGAGCACAGATACGCAGTATTTT. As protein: CASSPQGTSTDTQYF.

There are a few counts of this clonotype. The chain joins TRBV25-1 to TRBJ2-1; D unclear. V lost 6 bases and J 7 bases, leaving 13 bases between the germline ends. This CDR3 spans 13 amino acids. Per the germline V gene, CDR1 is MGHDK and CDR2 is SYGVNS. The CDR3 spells CASSPWGGNEQFF. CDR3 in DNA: TGTGCCAGCAGCCCCTGGGGTGGAAATGAGCAGTTCTTC.

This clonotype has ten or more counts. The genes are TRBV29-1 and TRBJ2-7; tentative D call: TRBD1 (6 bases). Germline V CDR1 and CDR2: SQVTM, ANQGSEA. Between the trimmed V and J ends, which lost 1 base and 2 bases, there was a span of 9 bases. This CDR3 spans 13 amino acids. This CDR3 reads CSVEGTVPYEQYF. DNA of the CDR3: TGCAGCGTTGAAGGGACAGTCCCCTACGAGCAGTACTTC.

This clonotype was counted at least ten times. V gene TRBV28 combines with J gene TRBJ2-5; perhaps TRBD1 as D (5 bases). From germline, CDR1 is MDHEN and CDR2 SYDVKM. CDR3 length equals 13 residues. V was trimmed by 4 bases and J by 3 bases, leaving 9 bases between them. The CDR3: CASSSGQEETQYF. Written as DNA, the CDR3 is TGTGCCAGCAGTTCCGGACAAGAAGAGACCCAGTACTTC. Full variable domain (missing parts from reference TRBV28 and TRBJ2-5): DVKVTQSSRYLVKRTGEKVFLECVQDMDHENMFWYRQDPGLGLRLIYFSYDVKMKEKGDIPEGYSVSREKKERFSLILESASTNQTSMYLCASSSGQEETQYFGPGTRLLVL.